This TCR beta chain was sequenced in a study of spatial heterogeneity in lung cancer. Time point specified: sample taken at primary tumor resection. Untreated early-stage non-small cell lung cancer patients, over 55 in total, were the donors. The sequenced material consisted of unsorted whole RNA from tumor, nontumor lung or frozen PBMC. Every cDNA TCR molecule received its own unique molecular identifier. TCRdb ran MiXCR on the 5' RACE reads and lists one entry per CDR3 protein. Of 24,000 or so distinct CDR3 sequences in the sample, just under 9% were seen once. The CDR3 spans 13 residues. CDR1 is DFQATT and CDR2 is SNEGSKA in the germline V gene (reference sequence). The V and J ends lost 7 bases and 4 bases, in that order; junction bases with no gene match: 4. Study-wide findings and caveats: Intratumoral expanded alpha and beta TCR counts were found to track tumor mutation counts. Regional and ubiquitous nonsynonymous mutations were tracked by counts of regional and ubiquitous expanded TCRs, respectively.

This clonotype was observed many times. Its antigen is undetermined. Material: lung tumor tissue, obtained at surgery. The source of this sequence is a male donor with early-stage non-small cell lung cancer. This chain links TRBV20-1 with TRBJ2-7; 13 nucleotides line up with TRBD2. The CDR3 region is CSGLAGGPYEQYF. Here the CDR3 DNA reads TGCAGTGGACTAGCGGGGGGACCTTACGAGCAGTACTTC.